The 28 T cell receptor beta chains listed next were all sequenced from one sample in a study of T cells in Graves' hyperthyroidism and ophthalmopathy. Researchers took RNA transcripts and amplified the TCR beta CDR3 regions from them. HTBI primers were employed in a first-round RT-PCR of the TCR CDR3. Using its own MiXCR run on the multiplex PCR reads, TCRdb lists one record per CDR3 protein. Seen here are 500,000 or so distinct CDR3 sequences, approximately 16% observed once, and the top ten hold around 32%. Sequenced input: blood. These receptors were collected from a woman under 40 with Graves' ophthalmopathy.

The gene calls are TRBV9 and TRBJ1-3; D might be TRBD1 (5 bases). Germline V CDR1 and CDR2: SGDLS, YYNGEE. The V end was cut by 5 bases, the J end by 0 bases, with 9 bases between. The CDR3 runs 14 residues. This CDR3 reads CASSDGGSGNTIYF. The CDR3 DNA is TGTGCCAGCAGTGACGGGGGCTCTGGAAACACCATATATTTT. Filled out from reference TRBV9 and TRBJ1-3, the complete variable domain reads DSGVTQTPKHLITATGQRVTLRCSPRSGDLSVYWYQQSLDQGLQFLIQYYNGEERAKGNILERFSAQQFPDLHSELNLSSLELGDSALYFCASSDGGSGNTIYFGEGSWLTVV.

This clonotype came up many times. The chain recombines TRBV7-3 with TRBJ2-2; the D is unclear. V lost 6 bases, J lost 1 base, and 9 bases lay in between. The CDR3 length is 14 residues. Germline CDR1 is SGHTA and CDR2 is FQGTGA. CDR3 DNA sequence: TGTGCCAGCAGTGAGACGGTGAACACCGGGGAGCTGTTTTTT. Protein product: CASSETVNTGELFF.

This clonotype appeared many times. The chain has TRBV3-1 and TRBJ2-5; the D is unclear. Germline loops: CDR1 LGHDT, CDR2 YNNKEL (reference sequence). V was trimmed by 0 bases and J by 6 bases, leaving 17 bases between them. The CDR3 runs to 16 residues. Written as DNA, the CDR3 is TGTGCCAGCAGCCAAGATCTCCCGGCGCGCTCGAAGACCCAGTACTTC. This sequence encodes CASSQDLPARSKTQYF.

This clonotype came up a few times. V is TRBV20-1 and J is TRBJ2-2; D is possibly TRBD1 (5 bases). The CDR3 runs to 13 residues. The germline V gene encodes CDR1 DFQATT and CDR2 SNEGSKA (reference sequence). Trimming shortened V by 5 bases and J by 5 bases, and 12 bases separated the two germline ends. CDR3 residues: CSAGQGDTGELFF. The CDR3 DNA sequence: TGCAGTGCTGGTCAGGGTGATACCGGGGAGCTGTTTTTT.

This clonotype was detected ten times or more. The chain carries TRBV6-2 or TRBV6-3 and TRBJ2-5, with TRBD2 identical over 13 bases. The CDR3 is 17 amino acids. V shed 1 base, J shed 2 bases, and the junction held 4 bases outside the gene matches. Germline assignment: CDR1 MNHEY and CDR2 SVGEGT. The CDR3 protein is CASSYWTSGSGQETQYF. For the CDR3, the DNA is TGTGCCAGCAGTTACTGGACTAGCGGGAGCGGGCAAGAGACCCAGTACTTC.

This clonotype was seen repeatedly, ten times or more. The genes are TRBV28 and TRBJ1-6; the D is unclear. This CDR3 is 15 amino acids long. Germline V CDR1 and CDR2: MDHEN, SYDVKM. With 2 bases removed from V and 7 bases from J, the gap between germline ends came to 12 bases. The CDR3 loop reads CASSLSGLGNSPLHF. The CDR3, as DNA: TGTGCCAGCAGTTTAAGCGGCCTGGGAAATTCACCCCTCCACTTT.

This clonotype has more than one count but fewer than ten. The chain uses TRBV15 and TRBJ2-2; D unclear. Trimming removed 7 bases from V and 2 bases from J, with 8 bases in between. The CDR3 sequence is 13 residues long. Germline CDR1 LNHNV, CDR2 YYDKDF (reference sequence). Here the CDR3 reads CATMMVNTGELFF. The CDR3 bases are TGTGCCACCATGATGGTCAACACCGGGGAGCTGTTTTTT.

In its sample, this clonotype was seen many times. J is TRBJ2-5 and V is TRBV5-1; 14 nucleotides match TRBD2. The CDR3 is 18 amino acids. The V and J ends lost 4 bases and 7 bases, in that order; junction bases with no gene match: 15. Germline CDR1 reads SGHRS; CDR2 reads YFSETQ. The DNA of the CDR3 is TGCGCCAGCAGCCCCGGGACTAGCGGGAGAGGCTTGGGAGGGACCCAGTACTTC. It yields the protein CASSPGTSGRGLGGTQYF.

The V call is TRBV5-1, the J call TRBJ2-2, with D perhaps TRBD2 (5 bases). Germline assignment: CDR1 SGHRS and CDR2 YFSETQ. The V gene lost 0 bases and the J gene lost 8 bases, with 11 bases spanning the gap. The CDR3 is 14 residues long. The CDR3 DNA reads TGCGCCAGCAGCTTGGCGGCGCGAGGGGGGGAGCTGTTTTTT. This gives the protein CASSLAARGGELFF.

In this sample, this clonotype turned up many times. This chain links TRBV30 with TRBJ1-2; no reliable D call. Trimming took 0 bases from V and 6 from J, leaving 20 bases between them. CDR1 is GTSNPN and CDR2 is SVGIG in the germline V gene (reference sequence). CDR3 length: 16 amino acids. The CDR3 nucleotides read TGTGCCTGGAGTGTAGGCCCCAAGCTTCCGGGGAATGGCTACACCTTC. This translates into CAWSVGPKLPGNGYTF.

The chain combines TRBV12-3 or TRBV12-4 with TRBJ2-6; D may be TRBD1 (6 bases). V lost 5 bases to trimming and J lost 2 bases, with 13 bases between them. The CDR3 has 16 amino acids. The CDR3 is CASSLRGLPGANVLTF. Written as DNA, the CDR3 is TGTGCCAGCAGTCTCAGGGGTCTGCCTGGGGCCAACGTCCTGACTTTC.

In its sample, this clonotype was seen a few times. The V and J genes are TRBV7-2 and TRBJ1-4; D is ambiguous. CDR1 and CDR2 (germline): SGHTA, FQGNSA. V gave up 0 bases and J gave up 12 bases, with 11 bases separating them. This CDR3 comprises 13 residues. The CDR3 spells CASSLASGLELFF. In nucleotides, the CDR3 is TGTGCCAGCAGCTTAGCGTCGGGATTGGAACTGTTTTTT.

This clonotype came up many times. The rearrangement links TRBV15 to TRBJ2-7; perhaps TRBD1 as D (5 bases). This CDR3 is built from 14 residues. Looked up from germline, CDR1 is LNHNV and CDR2 is YYDKDF (reference sequence). V was shortened by 0 bases and J by 4 bases, with 10 bases between the two germline ends. The CDR3 DNA sequence: TGTGCCACCAGCAGAGATTCAGGGCCGTACGAGCAGTACTTC. Its translation: CATSRDSGPYEQYF.

The chain has TRBV10-3 and TRBJ1-5; D perhaps matches TRBD1 (5 bases). V dropped 5 bases and J dropped 3 bases, with 14 bases sitting between them. Germline values: CDR1 ENHRY, CDR2 SYGVKD. This CDR3 comprises 15 residues. CDR3 nucleotide sequence: TGTGCCATCAGTCCCGGGGCAGGGAACAATCAGCCCCAGCATTTT. It yields the protein CAISPGAGNNQPQHF.

This clonotype has at least ten counts. The CDR3 protein is CAISETDVNTEAFF. DNA for the CDR3: TGTGCCATCAGTGAGACCGACGTGAACACTGAAGCTTTCTTT. This chain joins TRBV10-3 and TRBJ1-1; no definite D call. Germline V CDR1 and CDR2: ENHRY, SYGVKD. The length of the CDR3 is 14 residues. V shed 2 bases and J shed 0 bases, with 7 bases lying between them.

Ten or more counts support this clonotype. The V and J genes are TRBV30 and TRBJ2-1, with 8 bases lining up with TRBD1. V was pared by 0 bases and J by 7 bases, with 8 bases of the junction left unmatched. The germline CDR1 and CDR2 sequences are GTSNPN and SVGIG (reference sequence). The CDR3 loop spans 15 amino acids. The CDR3 DNA is TGTGCCTGGAGTGTAGCAGGGGGCGTTCTGAATGAGCAGTTCTTC. Amino acids: CAWSVAGGVLNEQFF.

This clonotype was seen at least ten times. The chain has TRBV7-2 and TRBJ2-1; possible D gene TRBD2, 5 bases. Trimming pared 5 bases from V and 2 bases from J, leaving 10 bases between. There are 14 residues in the CDR3. Germline CDR1 SGHTA, CDR2 FQGNSA. The CDR3 DNA reads as TGTGCCAGCAGCCCCGGGGTTCCCTACAATGAGCAGTTCTTC. It yields the protein CASSPGVPYNEQFF.

This clonotype was found many times. This chain links TRBV7-9 with TRBJ2-2, with a weak D call TRBD1 (6 bases). Deletions cut 5 bases from V and 7 bases from J, with 17 bases between. Germline CDR1 and CDR2: SEHNR and FQNEAQ (reference sequence). The CDR3 runs to 15 residues. The CDR3 region is CASSLGTLKGGELFF. DNA for the CDR3: TGTGCCAGCAGCCTGGGGACACTAAAAGGCGGGGAGCTGTTTTTT. The whole variable domain, remainder taken from reference TRBV7-9 and TRBJ2-2, is DTGVSQNPRHKITKRGQNVTFRCDPISEHNRLYWYRQTLGQGPEFLTYFQNEAQLEKSRLLSDRFSAERPKGSFSTLEIQRTEQGDSAMYLCASSLGTLKGGELFFGEGSRLTVL.

The chain combines TRBV4-1 with TRBJ2-3; 11 bases match TRBD2. Germline loops: CDR1 MGHRA, CDR2 YSYEKL. The length of the CDR3 is 19 residues. With V trimmed by 4 bases and J by 1 base, 13 bases remained unmatched. The CDR3 spells CASSLKRGTSGKGTDTQYF. The DNA of the CDR3 is TGCGCCAGCAGCCTGAAAAGAGGGACTAGCGGAAAAGGCACAGATACGCAGTATTTT.

This clonotype was observed a few times. This chain connects TRBV19 to TRBJ2-5; 10 bases map to TRBD1. J gave up 4 bases and V 5 bases, and 7 bases lay outside the gene matches. CDR1 is LNHDA and CDR2 is SQIVND in the germline V gene (reference sequence). The CDR3 runs to 15 residues. CDR3 coding DNA: TGTGCCAGTAGTTCATACCGGGACAGGGGAGAGACCCAGTACTTC. This translates into CASSSYRDRGETQYF.

CDR3 DNA sequence: TGCAGTGCTAGAGCGGCGCGTGGGGCCAACGTCCTGACTTTC. Residues: CSARAARGANVLTF. The chain employs TRBV20-1 and TRBJ2-6; D is undetermined. V lost 1 base to trimming and J lost 3 bases, with 7 bases between them. The CDR3 length is 14 residues. Germline V lookup: CDR1 DFQATT, CDR2 SNEGSKA (reference sequence).

Ten or more counts support this clonotype. Here the CDR3 reads CASSDAGGANVLTF. In nucleotides, the CDR3 is TGTGCCAGCAGCGACGCAGGGGGGGCCAACGTCCTGACTTTC. J is TRBJ2-6 and V is TRBV6-1; TRBD1 might be the D (5 bases). From germline, CDR1 is MNHNS and CDR2 SASEGT. V lost 6 bases and J lost 4, with 10 bases in between. The CDR3 runs 14 residues.

This clonotype was observed many times. V and J are TRBV20-1 and TRBJ1-6; D may be TRBD1 (5 bases). This CDR3 contains 13 residues. The V gene lost 7 bases and the J gene lost 7 bases, with 14 bases spanning the gap. The germline V gene has CDR1 DFQATT and CDR2 SNEGSKA (reference sequence). The CDR3 bases are TGCAGTGTCAGGGAGGTTAGAAATTCACCCCTCCACTTT. Protein sequence: CSVREVRNSPLHF.

J is TRBJ2-2 and V is TRBV10-3; D possibly corresponds to TRBD1 (6 bases). Trimming took 10 bases from V and 4 from J, leaving 13 bases between them. This CDR3 spans 13 amino acids. Germline CDR1 is ENHRY and CDR2 is SYGVKD. CDR3 bases: TGTGCCAGCTTCGACAGGACCACCGGGGAGCTGTTTTTT. Its translation is CASFDRTTGELFF.

CDR3 bases: TGTGCTAGTGCCCGGACCGTTGTAGCCTACAATGAGCAGTTCTTC. It translates to CASARTVVAYNEQFF. V gene TRBV12-5 combines with J gene TRBJ2-1; D is unresolved. Germline CDR1 reads LGHNT; CDR2 reads FRNRAP. The CDR3 sequence is 15 residues long. Trimming cost V 7 bases and J 2 bases, with 15 bases left between them.

The table lists this clonotype with many counts. The genes are TRBV5-5 and TRBJ2-7; no reliable D call. The germline V gene encodes CDR1 SGHKS and CDR2 YYEKEE (reference sequence). This CDR3 region has 12 residues. Trimming removed 1 base from V and 5 bases from J, with 7 bases in between. This chain's CDR3 is CASSLKDNEQYF. The CDR3 DNA sequence: TGTGCCAGCAGCTTGAAAGATAACGAGCAGTACTTC.

CDR3 in amino acids: CASSYSSGDQETQYF. In nucleotides, the CDR3 is TGTGCCAGCAGTTATAGTAGCGGGGATCAAGAGACCCAGTACTTC. The chain couples TRBV9 to TRBJ2-5; 8 bases align to TRBD2. Germline CDR1 and CDR2: SGDLS and YYNGEE. V was pared by 5 bases and J by 2 bases, with 8 bases of the junction left unmatched. This CDR3 has 15 residues.

V is TRBV7-2 and J is TRBJ2-4, with a possible D match to TRBD2 (6 bases). CDR3 length equals 14 residues. CDR1 SGHTA and CDR2 FQGNSA come from the germline V gene. Trimming removed 1 base from V and 9 bases from J, with 13 bases in between. In DNA form, the CDR3 reads TGTGCCAGCAGCTTAGTAGAGGGAGGCGGCATTCAGTACTTC. Translation gives CASSLVEGGGIQYF.